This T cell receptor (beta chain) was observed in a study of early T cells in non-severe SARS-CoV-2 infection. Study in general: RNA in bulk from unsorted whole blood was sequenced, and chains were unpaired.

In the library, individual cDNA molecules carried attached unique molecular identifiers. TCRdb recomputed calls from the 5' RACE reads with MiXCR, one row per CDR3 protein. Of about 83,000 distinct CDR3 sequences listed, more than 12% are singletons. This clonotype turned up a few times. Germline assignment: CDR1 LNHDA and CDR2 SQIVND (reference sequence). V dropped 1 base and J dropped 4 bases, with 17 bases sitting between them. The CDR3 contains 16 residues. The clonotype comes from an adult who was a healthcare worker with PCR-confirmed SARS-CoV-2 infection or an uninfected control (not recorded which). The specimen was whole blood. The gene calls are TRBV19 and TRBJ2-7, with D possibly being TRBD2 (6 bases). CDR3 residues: CASSIARLDGGYEQYF. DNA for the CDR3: TGTGCCAGTAGTATAGCGAGACTAGATGGGGGATACGAGCAGTACTTC. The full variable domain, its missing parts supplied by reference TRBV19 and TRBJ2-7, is DGGITQSPKYLFRKEGQNVTLSCEQNLNHDAMYWYRQDPGQGLRLIYYSQIVNDFQKGDIAEGYSVSREKKESFPLTVTSAQKNPTAFYLCASSIARLDGGYEQYFGPGTRLTVT.